This is a list of T cell receptor beta chains from one sample in a study of blood T cell repertoires in COVID-19. Measured with immunoSEQ multiplex PCR; TCRdb has only the in-frame clones, and not every one. Of a few hundred thousand clones in the sample, approximately 84% were seen once. Specimen: PBMCs or T cells enriched from blood (not recorded which). The receptors derive from a woman aged 30 to 39 who had recovered from COVID-19. CDR3s include the opening cysteine and the closing phenylalanine or tryptophan. D genes are given only for firm matches. Size is omitted from some rows. Given values are once, few, many or a class for expanded clones.

D: .; V: TRBV19; size: .; J: TRBJ2-3; DNA: TGTGCCAGTAGTATTATCCCCAGGGGTGGGGGAGATACGCAGTATTTT; CDR3: CASSIIPRGGGDTQYF
D: .; V: TRBV2; size: once; J: TRBJ2-2; DNA: TGTGCCAGCAGTGTAGGGGGGGTCACCGGGGAGCTGTTTTTT; CDR3: CASSVGGVTGELFF
D: TRBD2; V: TRBV7-6; size: .; J: TRBJ2-3; DNA: TGTGCCAGCAGCCTACAGACTAGCGGGGCCACAGATACGCAGTATTTT; CDR3: CASSLQTSGATDTQYF
D: TRBD1; V: TRBV18; size: .; J: TRBJ1-6; DNA: TGTGCCAGCTCACCGGGACAGGGGAACTCACCCCTCCACTTT; CDR3: CASSPGQGNSPLHF
D: TRBD1; V: TRBV6-5; size: .; J: TRBJ1-6; DNA: TGTGCCAGCGGTAGGGGGCAAGGCTCACCCCTCCACTTT; CDR3: CASGRGQGSPLHF
D: .; V: TRBV7-2; size: .; J: TRBJ1-2; DNA: TGTGCCAGCAGCTTGGGCAGCTCCTATGGCTACACCTTC; CDR3: CASSLGSSYGYTF
D: TRBD1; V: TRBV19; size: .; J: TRBJ1-1; DNA: TGTGCCAGTAGTGGATCCGGGACAGCCACCGTAGCTTTCTTT; CDR3: CASSGSGTATVAFF
D: .; V: TRBV29-1; size: .; J: TRBJ1-1; DNA: TGCAGCGTTGCCAACTCGAACACTGAAGCTTTCTTT; CDR3: CSVANSNTEAFF
D: .; V: TRBV7-8; size: .; J: TRBJ2-2; DNA: TGTGCCAGCAGCTTAATCAGATACACCGGGGAGCTGTTTTTT; CDR3: CASSLIRYTGELFF
D: .; V: TRBV18; size: .; J: TRBJ2-1; DNA: TGTGCCAGCTCACCATCCGGGGACAATGAGCAGTTCTTC; CDR3: CASSPSGDNEQFF
D: TRBD1; V: TRBV29-1; size: once; J: TRBJ2-3; DNA: TGCAGCGTTTCTAACGACAGGGTGGGAGATACGCAGTATTTT; CDR3: CSVSNDRVGDTQYF
D: .; V: TRBV11-3; size: .; J: TRBJ2-3; DNA: TGTGCCAGCAGCTTTGGGGGGGATACGCAGTATTTT; CDR3: CASSFGGDTQYF
D: .; V: TRBV28; size: .; J: TRBJ1-2; DNA: TGTGCCAGCAGCCCCGCCGGGGGGGCTGCAAACTATGGCTACACCTTC; CDR3: CASSPAGGAANYGYTF
D: .; V: TRBV10-1; size: .; J: TRBJ2-1; DNA: TGCGCCAGCAGCCCCTCGAGGGTGGAGCAGTTCTTC; CDR3: CASSPSRVEQFF
D: .; V: TRBV7-9; size: .; J: TRBJ1-2; DNA: TGTGCCAGCAGCTTGACAGCATCTATCTATGGCTACACCTTC; CDR3: CASSLTASIYGYTF
D: .; V: TRBV27; size: .; J: TRBJ2-1; DNA: TGTGCCAGCAGCAACGGGGGGCGGGGACGCAATGAGCAGTTCTTC; CDR3: CASSNGGRGRNEQFF
D: .; V: TRBV7-9; size: .; J: TRBJ1-6; DNA: TGTGCCAGCAGCTTTTTTCCCCCGGGTCGTAGTAATTCACCCCTCCACTTT; CDR3: CASSFFPPGRSNSPLHF
D: .; V: TRBV18; size: .; J: TRBJ2-1; DNA: TGTGCCAGCTCACCAACGAGGGTCTCCTACAATGAGCAGTTCTTC; CDR3: CASSPTRVSYNEQFF
D: TRBD1; V: TRBV30; size: .; J: TRBJ1-5; DNA: TGTGCCTGGAGTCTAGGGACAGGGAATAATCAGCCCCAGCATTTT; CDR3: CAWSLGTGNNQPQHF